This T cell receptor (beta chain) was identified in a study of T cells after yellow fever vaccination. Looked up from germline, CDR1 is LGHNA and CDR2 is YSLEER. The CDR3 is 14 residues long. The ends were cut back, 5 bases at V and 6 bases at J, with 16 bases in the middle. Regarding the study as a whole: FACS-sorted repertoires could contain abundant clonotypes contaminating from the bulk population. On re-exposure, the response was weaker but peaked faster, at day 5 versus 15. Re-detected after boosting: most primary clones, almost 97% of CD4 and under 90% of CD8.

This clonotype was seen a few times. The antigen remains undetermined. Researchers made TCR cDNA using 5'RACE template switching, and this step added a universal primer site and UMIs. TCRdb re-derived calls from the 5' RACE reads in MiXCR, one entry per CDR3 protein. The sample consists of a few hundred thousand distinct CDR3 sequences, around 4.9% of them appearing once. This clonotype was obtained from a man aged 18 to 30 who received the YFV17D yellow fever vaccine. The specimen was CD4+ T cells sorted from PBMCs, collected on the day of the yellow fever booster vaccination. The V and J genes are TRBV4-3 and TRBJ1-1; no clear D gene. In nucleotides, the CDR3 is TGCGCCAGCAGCAAATCATCAACTCCGGCTGAAGCTTTCTTT. It specifies CASSKSSTPAEAFF.